This TCR beta chain comes out of a study of control samples from healthy donors and cancer patients. Concerning this clone itself: Relative to the germline gene, one junction end is altered; a read error may explain this.

The table came from immunoSEQ multiplex PCR; TCRdb's copy has only in-frame clones and leaves some out. The sample holds tens of thousands of clones; 70% to 90% are singletons and the top ten take 3% to 5%. Germline CDR1 reads LNHDA; CDR2 reads SQIVND (reference sequence). This CDR3 spans 13 amino acids. The chain couples TRBV19 to TRBJ2-5; TRBD1 might be the D (6 bases). Sequencing input: formalin-fixed, paraffin-embedded tissue. This TCR derives from a female donor with melanoma. The CDR3 DNA reads as TGTGTCAGTAGTACACAGGGACAAGAGACCCAGTACTTC. This translates into CVSSTQGQETQYF.